The present entry profiles one T cell receptor (beta chain) with its context. What this receptor recognizes is not known. Per-nucleotide qualities are absent, and no much larger clonotype sits a single base away. This entry comes from a study of cytomegalovirus exposure and HLA in healthy donors (dated by TCRdb to 2015 to 2018). About the study as a whole: According to a later analysis, one platform produced both the roughly 120 validation repertoires and the approximately 660 repertoires of the first cohort. The study aimed to test whether cataloging public T cell receptors could reveal signatures of past pathogen exposure. A separate validation cohort of roughly 110 different subjects was used in addition to the approximately 670-subject first cohort. High-throughput TCR immunosequencing, statistical association of individual TCRs with disease status, and machine learning were combined to predict cytomegalovirus infection status. Study-wide findings and limitations: It was suggested by the authors that the approach could potentially be generalized to other disease states and immunological phenotypes. Of the cluster scores, about 94% were above 0 in a later analysis, which found that TCRs clustered in the first cohort also tended to co-occur in the 95 to 150 validation repertoires. In vitro tests confirmed that a few of the cytomegalovirus-associated TCR beta chains recognize cytomegalovirus antigens. The classifier was reported to diagnose cytomegalovirus status with high specificity and sensitivity in both the original cohort and the validation cohort. A later analysis had no HLA typing for the validation cohort, so co-occurrence there was scored across all 110 or so repertoires. Across donors, most TCR sequences were observed very rarely, whereas some public TCRs were present in many individuals. The study listed 164 TCR beta chains as associated with cytomegalovirus.

Library method: the immunoSEQ multiplex PCR assay. The original methods were these. A statistical classification framework was developed to diagnose cytomegalovirus status using the catalog of TCR beta chain sequences. TCRdb provides this immuneACCESS table in a form limited to in-frame rearrangements. Some clones are lacking; in checked studies, under half of them reflect an unresolved V gene, and why the rest are absent is not known. V, J and clone size were drawn from that table, and D and trimming were deduced from the DNA. The sample profile shows 300,000 to 400,000 clones; around 90% of them were found once. The ten largest clonotypes hold more than 0.95% of the sample. Donors formed part of the validation cohort, which comprised 120 subjects and was distinct from the first cohort of 666 subjects. Per the germline V gene, SGHVS is the CDR1 and FNYEAQ is the CDR2. The CDR3 covers 13 residues, taking in both the cysteine and the phenylalanine. Only the CDR3 portion is preserved as DNA: 39 bases, with reading frame beginning at the first base. Trimming removed 5 bases from V and 4 bases from J; the gene matches leave 3 bases unexplained.

Sequencing was done on a sample of PBMCs. This receptor was obtained from a man aged 30-40 years in good health and CMV-seronegative. The rearranged chain carries TRBV7-6 and TRBJ1-1; 8 central bases correspond to TRBD1. The DNA is TGTGCCAGCAGCATCGGACAGGGCACTGAAGCTTTCTTT. This gives the protein CASSIGQGTEAFF.